Below are 19 T cell receptor beta chains sequenced from a single sample in a study of shared clonotypes between healthy human individuals. This table comes from immunoSEQ multiplex PCR, and its TCRdb copy is limited to in-frame clones, with some not included. Of about 2.3 million clones in the sample, about 90% were seen once. Sequencing was carried out using naive CD4+ T cells from PBMCs. Stated subset: CD45RA+ positively selected. Every receptor here comes from a young man in good health. Some clones in this sample may be carry-over from other donors' samples.

In its sample, this clone was seen once. V gene TRBV7-2 combines with J gene TRBJ2-1; the match to TRBD2 covers 8 bases. Germline V gene data show CDR1 as SGHTA and CDR2 as FQGNSA. The CDR3 totals 15 residues. After removal of 5 bases from V and 3 bases from J, the junction contained 6 bases not matched to a gene. The CDR3 sequence: CASSPSGSLYNEQFF. The CDR3 DNA follows: TGTGCCAGCAGCCCGAGCGGGAGTCTCTACAATGAGCAGTTCTTC. The full variable domain, in which reference TRBV7-2 and TRBJ2-1 provide the parts outside the CDR3, is GAGVSQSPSNKVTEKGKDVELRCDPISGHTALYWYRQSLGQGLEFLIYFQGNSAPDKSGLPSDRFSAERTGGSVSTLTIQRTQQEDSAVYLCASSPSGSLYNEQFFGPGTRLTVL.

The chain combines TRBV7-3 with TRBJ2-2; 7 positions match TRBD1. After removal of 9 bases from V and 2 bases from J, the junction contained 9 bases not matched to a gene. Germline values: CDR1 SGHTA, CDR2 FQGTGA. This CDR3 region has 15 residues. This CDR3 is CASRRAGGNTGELFF. CDR3 sequence (DNA): TGTGCCAGTCGCCGGGCAGGGGGTAACACCGGGGAGCTGTTTTTT. Drawing the rest from reference TRBV7-3 and TRBJ2-2, the complete variable domain is GAGVSQTPSNKVTEKGKYVELRCDPISGHTALYWYRQSLGQGPEFLIYFQGTGAADDSGLPNDRFFAVRPEGSVSTLKIQRTERGDSAVYLCASRRAGGNTGELFFGEGSRLTVL.

The chain recombines TRBV7-6 with TRBJ2-3; the match to TRBD1 covers 8 bases. The CDR3 extends over 17 amino acids. Unmatched junction bases numbered 6, after V lost 0 bases and J lost 1 base. Germline V gives CDR1 SGHVS, CDR2 FNYEAQ. CDR3 in DNA: TGTGCCAGCAGCTTAGCTCGCCGGGACAGGCGCACAGATACGCAGTATTTT. Its translation is CASSLARRDRRTDTQYF.

The chain uses TRBV5-4 and TRBJ2-1; TRBD2 aligns across 14 bases. Germline CDR1 SGHNT, CDR2 YYREEE (reference sequence). This CDR3 has 18 residues. With V trimmed by 0 bases and J by 4 bases, 6 bases remained unmatched. CDR3 nucleotides: TGTGCCAGCAGCTTGGGACTAGCGGGAGGGGGGGGATACAATGAGCAGTTCTTC. This codes for CASSLGLAGGGGYNEQFF.

The genes are TRBV7-2 and TRBJ1-5; TRBD1 matches at 7 bases. Germline V gene data show CDR1 as SGHTA and CDR2 as FQGNSA. The length of the CDR3 is 14 residues. V shed 6 bases, J shed 7 bases, and the junction held 9 bases outside the gene matches. The CDR3 spells CASSQRQGGQPQHF. As DNA, the CDR3 is TGTGCCAGCAGTCAAAGACAGGGTGGCCAGCCCCAGCATTTT.

The chain is built from TRBV7-2 and TRBJ1-1, with 9 bases that match TRBD1. Germline lookup yields CDR1 SGHTA and CDR2 FQGNSA. This CDR3 contains 15 residues. Unmatched junction bases numbered 4, after V lost 5 bases and J lost 0 bases. DNA of the CDR3: TGTGCCAGCAGCCCCGGGACAGGGATGAACACTGAAGCTTTCTTT. Translated, it gives CASSPGTGMNTEAFF.

The CDR3 sequence is CASSRTGKDYEQYF. CDR3 nucleotide sequence: TGTGCCAGTAGTAGGACAGGGAAGGACTACGAGCAGTACTTC. The chain carries TRBV19 and TRBJ2-7; 8 bases line up with TRBD1. The CDR3 spans 14 residues. Germline CDR1 and CDR2: LNHDA and SQIVND (reference sequence). Trimming took 4 bases from V and 3 from J; bases not matched to a gene: 5. Drawing the rest from reference TRBV19 and TRBJ2-7, the complete variable domain is DGGITQSPKYLFRKEGQNVTLSCEQNLNHDAMYWYRQDPGQGLRLIYYSQIVNDFQKGDIAEGYSVSREKKESFPLTVTSAQKNPTAFYLCASSRTGKDYEQYFGPGTRLTVT.

This rearrangement joins TRBV7-9 to TRBJ2-2, with D possibly being TRBD1 (5 bases). The germline V gene has CDR1 SEHNR and CDR2 FQNEAQ (reference sequence). This CDR3 region has 15 residues. V was trimmed by 6 bases and J by 1 base, leaving 12 bases between them. Here the CDR3 reads CASRSQGQNTGELFF. The CDR3 DNA reads TGTGCCAGCAGGTCGCAGGGTCAGAACACCGGGGAGCTGTTTTTT.

This clone is a singleton in its sample. V gene TRBV28 combines with J gene TRBJ2-1, with D possibly being TRBD1 or TRBD2 (5 bases each). V was cut by 6 bases and J by 5 bases, with 17 bases left in between. Germline V gives CDR1 MDHEN, CDR2 SYDVKM. There are 15 residues in the CDR3. CDR3 in amino acids: CASSLPGPPNNEQFF. The DNA for the CDR3 is TGTGCCAGCAGCCTTCCGGGACCACCCAACAATGAGCAGTTCTTC. Filled out from reference TRBV28 and TRBJ2-1, the complete variable domain reads DVKVTQSSRYLVKRTGEKVFLECVQDMDHENMFWYRQDPGLGLRLIYFSYDVKMKEKGDIPEGYSVSREKKERFSLILESASTNQTSMYLCASSLPGPPNNEQFFGPGTRLTVL.

The gene calls are TRBV7-2 and TRBJ1-2; the D gene is possibly TRBD1 (5 bases). CDR3 size: 14 residues. With 0 bases removed from V and 4 bases from J, the gap between germline ends came to 9 bases. The germline CDR1 and CDR2 sequences are SGHTA and FQGNSA. The CDR3 loop reads CASSLAVTVYGYTF. The DNA for the CDR3 is TGTGCCAGCAGCTTAGCGGTGACAGTCTATGGCTACACCTTC.

This clone was detected a few times. The V gene is TRBV7-7, the J gene TRBJ2-2; D not resolved. This CDR3 region has 14 residues. Trimming removed 1 base at V and 7 bases at J, with 10 bases between. Germline V lookup: CDR1 SSHAT, CDR2 FNYEAQ (reference sequence). In DNA, the CDR3 is TGTGCCAGCAGCTTAGGGGCAAGGGACGGGGAGCTGTTTTTT. Translating gives CASSLGARDGELFF.

The genes are TRBV7-9 and TRBJ2-5, with D possibly matching TRBD1 (5 bases). Looked up from germline, CDR1 is SEHNR and CDR2 is FQNEAQ (reference sequence). The V end was cut by 1 base, the J end by 5 bases, with 17 bases between. This CDR3 has 16 amino acids. The CDR3 region is CASSLVGARSGETQYF. DNA of the CDR3: TGTGCCAGCAGCTTAGTAGGGGCGCGGTCCGGGGAGACCCAGTACTTC.

This rearrangement joins TRBV6-5 to TRBJ1-2; TRBD1 matches at 10 bases. Trimming removed 5 bases from V and 8 bases from J; junction bases left unmatched: 5. The CDR3 totals 13 residues. Germline CDR1 MNHEY, CDR2 SVGAGI. CDR3 bases: TGTGCCAGCAGTCACCGGGACAGGGGCGGCTACACCTTC. This translates into CASSHRDRGGYTF.

Only one count was recorded for this clone. The chain is built from TRBV10-3 and TRBJ2-3; 8 bases align to TRBD1. J was trimmed by 2 bases and V by 9 bases; bases with no gene match: 7. The CDR3 length is 14 residues. From germline, CDR1 is ENHRY and CDR2 SYGVKD. CDR3 DNA sequence: TGTGCCATTCAACCGGGACAGGACACAGATACGCAGTATTTT. It translates to CAIQPGQDTDTQYF.

Turning to this clone: The same CDR3 also results from other DNA sequences found in this sample. The chain employs TRBV5-5 and TRBJ1-3, with D hard to call. Germline CDR1 reads SGHKS; CDR2 reads YYEKEE (reference sequence). V gave up 0 bases and J gave up 0 bases, with 4 bases separating them. This CDR3 has 14 amino acids. The CDR3 sequence: CASSLGSSGNTIYF. CDR3 DNA: TGTGCCAGCAGCTTGGGTAGCTCTGGAAACACCATATATTTT.

The chain recombines TRBV29-1 with TRBJ2-5; tentative D call: TRBD2 (5 bases). Trimming shortened V by 1 base and J by 7 bases, and 10 bases separated the two germline ends. Germline CDR1 is SQVTM and CDR2 is ANQGSEA. CDR3 size: 12 residues. CDR3 DNA: TGCAGCGTTGAAGCACGGAGGAGGACCCAGTACTTC. Protein product: CSVEARRRTQYF.

The rearrangement joins TRBV7-8 to TRBJ2-3, with 13 bases aligning to TRBD2. Germline V gene sequence: CDR1 SGHVS, CDR2 FQNEAQ. V dropped 6 bases and J dropped 4; count of bases not matched to a gene: 13. CDR3 size: 18 residues. DNA for the CDR3: TGTGCCAGCAGACCCGGACTAGCGGGAGCGGGAGTATCAGATACGCAGTATTTT. Amino acid sequence: CASRPGLAGAGVSDTQYF.

V and J are TRBV7-3 and TRBJ2-1; the D is unclear. Germline CDR1 is SGHTA and CDR2 is FQGTGA. Trimming shortened V by 3 bases and J by 8 bases, and 11 bases separated the two germline ends. The CDR3 contains 13 residues. In DNA, the CDR3 is TGTGCCAGCAGCTTTTTCCACTCGGATGAGCAGTTCTTC. This gives the protein CASSFFHSDEQFF.

V usage is TRBV27 and J usage is TRBJ1-1; D is possibly TRBD1 (5 bases). This CDR3 region has 15 residues. V was clipped by 2 bases and J by 0 bases, with 10 bases between them. Looked up from germline, CDR1 is MNHEY and CDR2 is SMNVEV (reference sequence). The DNA for the CDR3 is TGTGCCAGCAGTTTAGGTGAGGGGATGAACACTGAAGCTTTCTTT. Its translation: CASSLGEGMNTEAFF.